A selection of T cell receptor beta chains follows, all from one sample in a study of cytomegalovirus exposure and HLA in healthy donors. Some clones are missing from TCRdb's copy, which holds only in-frame ones; the method was immunoSEQ multiplex PCR. The listing contains some 75,000 clones. The sequenced sample consisted of PBMCs. The receptors were sampled from a man aged 35 to 55 in good health and CMV-seronegative. Each CDR3 is given with its conserved first and last residue. Fields, in order: D gene, V gene, J gene, CDR3 DNA, CDR3 protein. A D gene is named only where the DNA matches it firmly.

TRBD2	TRBV6-5	TRBJ2-2	TGTGCCAGCAGCCGAGGACTAGCCGCCGGGGAGCTGTTTTTT	CASSRGLAAGELFF
NA	TRBV7-8	TRBJ2-2	TGTGCCAGCAGCCCCAGACTAGTTGCCGGGGAGCTGTTTTTT	CASSPRLVAGELFF
NA	TRBV7-9	TRBJ1-5	TGTGCCAGCGGGCAGGCTCGCAATCAGCCCCAGCATTTT	CASGQARNQPQHF
NA	TRBV28	TRBJ1-2	TGTGCCAGCAGTTTTAATTCTTTAAGCTACACCTTC	CASSFNSLSYTF
NA	TRBV30	TRBJ1-6	TGTGCCTGGGGGACGGCGGGGTTAGGCTCACCCCTCCACTTT	CAWGTAGLGSPLHF
NA	TRBV5-1	TRBJ2-7	TGCGCCAGCAGCTTGGCCATGCAGGTCGAGCAGTACTTC	CASSLAMQVEQYF
NA	TRBV19	TRBJ2-7	TGTGCCAGTAGTGGGGGTGCGGGATACGAGCAGTACTTC	CASSGGAGYEQYF
NA	TRBV6-5	TRBJ2-7	TGTGCCAGCAGTCCCCATCGACGGGACTACGAGCAGTACTTC	CASSPHRRDYEQYF
NA	TRBV7-2	TRBJ1-1	TGTGCCAGCAGCTTAGACGGGTACACTGAAGCTTTCTTT	CASSLDGYTEAFF
TRBD2	TRBV4-3	TRBJ2-7	TGCGCCAGCAGCCAAGGGATAGCGGGACCTACCCAAACCTACGAGCAGTACTTC	CASSQGIAGPTQTYEQYF
NA	TRBV11-2	TRBJ2-7	TGTGCCAGCAGCCCCGCGGCGGGGACCGACTACGAGCAGTACTTC	CASSPAAGTDYEQYF
TRBD1	TRBV27	TRBJ1-6	TGTGCCAGCAGTATCGGGACAGTCAATTCACCCCTCCACTTT	CASSIGTVNSPLHF